These T cell receptor beta chains were read from a single sample in a study of CD8 T cells in ankylosing spondylitis. One entry per CDR3 protein results from TCRdb running MiXCR on the 5' RACE reads. This table has some 120,000 distinct CDR3 sequences, 6% to 8.5% appearing once. Sequencing input: blood, either unsorted or a sorted T cell fraction (not recorded which). Receptors were obtained from a male donor with ankylosing spondylitis or in good health (not recorded which). CDR3s include the opening cysteine and the closing phenylalanine or tryptophan. The D gene is left open where the match is weak. For some rows the clone size is stated as once, few or many, or as a class when expanded; others skip it.

clone_size: few; d_call: -; j_call: TRBJ1-2; v_call: TRBV7-2; cdr3_nt: TGTGCCAGCAGCTTAGTGGTTGGGGCTGGCTACACCTTC; cdr3_aa: CASSLVVGAGYTF
clone_size: -; d_call: -; j_call: TRBJ1-2; v_call: TRBV4-2; cdr3_nt: TGTGCCATCAGCCCCTGGACAGCCTACTCCAAAGACTATGGCTACACCTTC; cdr3_aa: CAISPWTAYSKDYGYTF
clone_size: many; d_call: TRBD1; j_call: TRBJ1-1; v_call: TRBV5-1; cdr3_nt: TGCGCCAGCAGCCCGGGACAGGGAATGAACACTGAAGCTTTCTTT; cdr3_aa: CASSPGQGMNTEAFF
clone_size: few; d_call: -; j_call: TRBJ2-3; v_call: TRBV12-3/TRBV12-4; cdr3_nt: TGTGCCAGCAGTTGGACGGCAGGTGATACGCAGTATTTT; cdr3_aa: CASSWTAGDTQYF
clone_size: many; d_call: TRBD1; j_call: TRBJ2-1; v_call: TRBV12-3/TRBV12-4; cdr3_nt: TGTGCCAGCAGTATCGGACAGGGGTGGCATGAGCAGTTCTTC; cdr3_aa: CASSIGQGWHEQFF
clone_size: -; d_call: -; j_call: TRBJ2-6; v_call: TRBV7-9; cdr3_nt: TGTGCCAGCAGCGTCAGGAACTCTGGGGCCAACGTCCTGACTTTC; cdr3_aa: CASSVRNSGANVLTF
clone_size: -; d_call: -; j_call: TRBJ2-1; v_call: TRBV7-8; cdr3_nt: TGTGCCAGCAGCTTCCGGGGGAACAATGAGCAGTTCTTC; cdr3_aa: CASSFRGNNEQFF
clone_size: -; d_call: -; j_call: TRBJ2-7; v_call: TRBV30; cdr3_nt: TGTGCCTGGAGTCCGGGAGTCACCTACGAGCAGTACTTC; cdr3_aa: CAWSPGVTYEQYF
clone_size: many; d_call: -; j_call: TRBJ2-7; v_call: TRBV5-6; cdr3_nt: TGTGCCAGCAGTTTTTTTGACAGGTTCTTCGAGCAGTACTTC; cdr3_aa: CASSFFDRFFEQYF
clone_size: many; d_call: -; j_call: TRBJ1-5; v_call: TRBV5-1; cdr3_nt: TGCGCCAGCAGCCCCGACGGACAGAACAATCAGCCCCAGCATTTT; cdr3_aa: CASSPDGQNNQPQHF
clone_size: few; d_call: TRBD1; j_call: TRBJ1-5; v_call: TRBV20-1; cdr3_nt: TGCAGTGCTAAGACACAGGGGAATAGCAATCAGCCCCAGCATTTT; cdr3_aa: CSAKTQGNSNQPQHF